Below, 18 T cell receptor beta chains from the same sample are listed, as sequenced in a study of neurological immune-mediated disorders. TCRdb reprocessed the 5' RACE reads via MiXCR and lists one record per CDR3 protein. This table holds fewer than 90,000 distinct CDR3 sequences, 4% to 6% found once. The sequenced sample was PBMCs. All receptors derive from a man in his late teens or twenties with multiple sclerosis.

Ten or more counts support this clonotype. This chain joins TRBV7-3 and TRBJ1-1; D ambiguous. The CDR3 is 15 residues long. V was cut by 2 bases and J by 1 base, with 11 bases left in between. Germline CDR1 and CDR2: SGHTA and FQGTGA. CDR3 nucleotide sequence: TGTGCCAGCAGCTTATCACCTCTTACGAACACTGAAGCTTTCTTT. It codes for CASSLSPLTNTEAFF.

This clonotype was detected only a few times. A much bigger clone sits one base away, suggesting this may be a read error. V usage is TRBV29-1 and J usage is TRBJ1-1; D gene unclear. The CDR3 is 14 residues long. CDR1 is SQVTM and CDR2 is ANQGSEA in the germline V gene. Trimming pared 1 base from V and 4 bases from J, leaving 13 bases between. As DNA, the CDR3 is TGCAGCGTTGAAGCAGGACGGAAAGGCACTGAAGCTTTCTTT. Protein product: CSVEAGRKGTEAFF.

This clonotype was seen a handful of times. The chain has TRBV20-1 and TRBJ2-7; D is undetermined. The germline CDR1 and CDR2 sequences are DFQATT and SNEGSKA (reference sequence). This CDR3 has 10 amino acids. Trimming shortened V by 6 bases and J by 5 bases, and 8 bases separated the two germline ends. This CDR3 reads CSASKDEQYF. The DNA for the CDR3 is TGCAGTGCAAGTAAGGACGAGCAGTACTTC.

Comments on this clonotype: A much larger clone is a single base away; this may be a read error. The chain links TRBV30 to TRBJ2-3, with D uncertain. The CDR3 totals 13 residues. Germline V gene data show CDR1 as GTSNPN and CDR2 as SVGIG (reference sequence). Trimming took off 4 bases at V and 3 bases at J, with 11 bases between the two ends. The CDR3 DNA is TGTGCCTGGAAAGGCACCGGTACAGATACGCAGTATTTT. Amino acids: CAWKGTGTDTQYF.

This clonotype was recorded at least ten times. The chain combines TRBV5-1 with TRBJ2-7; weak D call: TRBD2 (7 bases). Trimming cost V 0 bases and J 3 bases, with 16 bases left between them. Germline values: CDR1 SGHRS, CDR2 YFSETQ. The CDR3 spans 16 residues. Written as DNA, the CDR3 is TGCGCCAGCAGCTTGGGGGGGGGGCCGACCGGCTACGAGCAGTACTTC. Residues: CASSLGGGPTGYEQYF.

This clonotype has at least ten counts. Given a much more abundant clone one base away, this may be a read error. The chain uses TRBV4-2 and TRBJ2-1; D remains unclear. The CDR3 extends over 16 amino acids. Trimming took off 0 bases at V and 7 bases at J, with 16 bases between the two ends. The germline V gene encodes CDR1 LGHNA and CDR2 YNFKEQ. CDR3 protein: CASSQDLDKTSNEQFF. The CDR3 coding sequence is TGTGCCAGCAGCCAAGATCTGGATAAAACCTCGAATGAGCAGTTCTTC.

There are many counts of this clonotype. V and J are TRBV4-3 and TRBJ2-6; D might be TRBD1 or TRBD2, each matching 5 bases. CDR3 size: 23 residues. The ends were cut back, 0 bases at V and 0 bases at J, with 27 bases in the middle. Germline CDR1 is LGHNA and CDR2 is YSLEER. The CDR3 loop is CASSQERVQGMAQAFSGANVLTF. For the CDR3, the DNA is TGCGCCAGCAGCCAAGAGAGGGTTCAGGGAATGGCTCAAGCCTTCTCTGGGGCCAACGTCCTGACTTTC.

This clonotype occurred many times. The chain combines TRBV6-5 with TRBJ1-1; TRBD1 aligns across 7 bases. V was clipped by 2 bases and J by 5 bases; unmatched bases: 11. Per the germline V gene, CDR1 is MNHEY and CDR2 is SVGAGI. CDR3 size: 16 residues. CDR3 residues: CASSYVWTGRGTEAFF. CDR3 bases: TGTGCCAGCAGTTACGTATGGACAGGACGGGGGACTGAAGCTTTCTTT.

This clonotype was detected many times. The genes are TRBV20-1 and TRBJ1-2; the D gene is possibly TRBD1 (6 bases). V lost 6 bases and J lost 5, with 16 bases in between. This CDR3 contains 13 residues. Germline CDR1 DFQATT, CDR2 SNEGSKA (reference sequence). CDR3 nucleotide sequence: TGCAGTGCGACCAGGACAGAGCAGTATGGCTACACCTTC. It specifies CSATRTEQYGYTF.

This clonotype was recorded many times. The genes are TRBV20-1 and TRBJ2-4, with 10 bases aligning to TRBD2. The junction had 7 bases not matched to a gene; V was cut back by 0 bases and J by 8 bases. Germline CDR1 DFQATT, CDR2 SNEGSKA (reference sequence). CDR3 length: 15 residues. The CDR3 nucleotides read TGCAGTGCTAGAGATCCAGCGGGGGGGCCTGACATTCAGTACTTC. This translates into CSARDPAGGPDIQYF.

This clonotype was counted many times. The genes are TRBV7-2 and TRBJ2-1; tentatively, D is TRBD2 (6 bases). This CDR3 region has 13 residues. V dropped 3 bases and J dropped 6 bases, with 9 bases sitting between them. Per germline, CDR1 SGHTA and CDR2 FQGNSA. The CDR3 nucleotides are TGTGCCAGCAGCTTGGGAGGCCCCAATGAGCAGTTCTTC. Its translation: CASSLGGPNEQFF.

This clonotype was counted many times. The rearrangement uses TRBV5-1 and TRBJ1-1; TRBD1 matches at 7 bases. The junction had 6 bases not matched to a gene; V was cut back by 2 bases and J by 8 bases. The CDR3 runs 13 residues. Germline CDR1 is SGHRS and CDR2 is YFSETQ. CDR3 in amino acids: CASSLTRQGEAFF. Written as DNA, the CDR3 is TGCGCCAGCAGCTTAACCAGACAGGGAGAAGCTTTCTTT.

The sample holds many counts of this clonotype. This chain uses TRBV20-1 with TRBJ1-3; D remains ambiguous. The CDR3 is made up of 13 amino acids. CDR1 DFQATT and CDR2 SNEGSKA come from the germline V gene (reference sequence). The V end lost 1 base, the J end lost 4 bases, and 8 bases lay between the germline ends. CDR3 in DNA: TGCAGTGCTAGAGTGGGCGGGGGAAACACCATATATTTT. Protein: CSARVGGGNTIYF.

In its sample, this clonotype was seen many times. The chain joins TRBV5-1 to TRBJ1-1; a weak D match, TRBD1 (5 bases). The CDR3 totals 20 residues. Trimming cost V 0 bases and J 0 bases, with 24 bases left between them. Germline lookup yields CDR1 SGHRS and CDR2 YFSETQ. DNA for the CDR3: TGCGCCAGCAGCTTGGCCCCGGGACTCAAAGGGGCCCCGATGAACACTGAAGCTTTCTTT. It specifies CASSLAPGLKGAPMNTEAFF.

This clonotype came up many times. This chain connects TRBV6-6 to TRBJ1-2; maybe TRBD1 (5 bases). V gave up 5 bases and J gave up 0 bases, with 10 bases separating them. The CDR3 spans 14 residues. CDR1 and CDR2 (germline): MNHNY, SVGAGI (reference sequence). DNA of the CDR3: TGTGCCAGCAGTGAACAGGCTTCTAACTATGGCTACACCTTC. Protein sequence: CASSEQASNYGYTF.

This clonotype was found many times. V gene TRBV29-1 combines with J gene TRBJ1-4; TRBD1 is a possible D gene (5 bases). Germline CDR1 SQVTM, CDR2 ANQGSEA. This CDR3 has 13 amino acids. V was shortened by 7 bases and J by 5 bases, with 14 bases between the two germline ends. CDR3: CSATRDGNEKLFF. In nucleotides, the CDR3 is TGCAGCGCCACCCGGGACGGAAATGAAAAACTGTTTTTT.

The gene calls are TRBV30 and TRBJ2-3; unclear D gene. This CDR3 contains 13 residues. From germline, CDR1 is GTSNPN and CDR2 SVGIG (reference sequence). Trimming stripped 2 bases from V and 6 bases from J, with 12 bases between. This CDR3 is CAWSQYVADTQYF. The CDR3 bases are TGTGCCTGGAGTCAGTACGTGGCGGATACGCAGTATTTT.

This clonotype came up many times. V usage is TRBV6-6 and J usage is TRBJ2-2; D unclear. The germline gives CDR1 MNHNY, CDR2 SVGAGI (reference sequence). There are 16 residues in the CDR3. V lost 0 bases, J lost 4 bases, and 12 bases lay in between. The DNA for the CDR3 is TGTGCCAGCAGTTACTCGACCCCAAAGGGCACCGGGGAGCTGTTTTTT. It codes for CASSYSTPKGTGELFF.